A selection of T cell receptor beta chains follows, all from one sample in a study of OX40 agonist ivuxolimab in advanced cancers. The assay was immunoSEQ multiplex PCR, and TCRdb's table has in-frame clones only and misses some. The table shows 60,000 to 95,000 clones, with 65% to 90% occurring only once. Sequencing was performed on CD4+ or CD8+ T cells sorted from blood, taken in a trial of the OX40 agonist ivuxolimab. Source of these receptors: an adult with an advanced solid tumor such as melanoma, head and neck, liver or kidney cancer. The CDR3 runs from the conserved cysteine through the conserved F or W. The order of the fields is J gene, clone size, D gene, V gene, CDR3 protein, CDR3 DNA. A D gene is named only where the DNA matches it firmly. Part of the rows lack a size; the others show once, few, many or a class for expanded clones.

>TRBJ2-1|-|-|TRBV5-1
CASSLGADGLMDNEQFF
TGCGCCAGCAGCTTGGGGGCGGACGGACTTATGGACAATGAGCAGTTCTTC
>TRBJ2-5|-|TRBD1|TRBV2
CASSPTGAETQYF
TGTGCCAGCAGCCCGACAGGGGCTGAGACCCAGTACTTC
>TRBJ2-1|-|-|TRBV18
CASSPPGGAAYNEQFF
TGTGCCAGCTCACCACCGGGGGGGGCCGCCTACAATGAGCAGTTCTTC
>TRBJ1-4|-|TRBD1|TRBV9
CASSVSQGVTNEKLFF
TGTGCCAGCAGCGTATCACAGGGGGTCACTAATGAAAAACTGTTTTTT
>TRBJ2-1|-|TRBD1|TRBV18
CASSGWDREYNEQFF
TGTGCCAGCTCAGGGTGGGACAGGGAGTACAATGAGCAGTTCTTC
>TRBJ2-5|few|TRBD1|TRBV10-1
CASSELGTGEETQYF
TGCGCCAGCAGTGAGTTGGGAACAGGGGAGGAGACCCAGTACTTC
>TRBJ2-5|few|-|TRBV5-6
CASSPWVGKHQETQYF
TGTGCCAGCAGCCCTTGGGTGGGCAAACACCAAGAGACCCAGTACTTC
>TRBJ1-5|few|-|TRBV7-8
CASSLATTRGQPQHF
TGTGCCAGCAGCTTAGCAACTACGAGAGGTCAGCCCCAGCATTTT
>TRBJ1-4|-|-|TRBV27
CASSRGGQLREKLFF
TGTGCCAGCAGCCGCGGTGGACAATTAAGGGAAAAACTGTTTTTT
>TRBJ1-2|-|TRBD1|TRBV9
CASSPGGTASNYGYTF
TGTGCCAGCAGCCCAGGGGGGACAGCTTCTAACTATGGCTACACCTTC
>TRBJ2-3|-|-|TRBV2
CASSGLGTDTQYF
TGTGCCAGCAGTGGCCTAGGAACAGATACGCAGTATTTT
>TRBJ1-2|-|-|TRBV20-1
CSARARPGYTF
TGCAGTGCTAGAGCCAGGCCGGGCTACACCTTC
>TRBJ2-4|-|TRBD1|TRBV7-8
CASSLEWQGAPSKNIQYF
TGTGCCAGCAGCTTAGAATGGCAGGGGGCTCCTTCCAAAAACATTCAGTACTTC
>TRBJ1-5|-|-|TRBV30
CAWRSGRRGGYHQPQHF
TGTGCCTGGAGATCAGGGCGCAGGGGAGGCTATCATCAGCCCCAGCATTTT
>TRBJ2-1|-|-|TRBV7-8
CASSAGGSYNEQFF
TGTGCCAGCAGCGCGGGCGGGTCCTACAATGAGCAGTTCTTC
>TRBJ1-5|few|-|TRBV6-6
CASSYWTVDQPQHF
TGTGCCAGCAGTTATTGGACAGTGGATCAGCCCCAGCATTTT
>TRBJ1-3|-|-|TRBV2
CAITLRDTSSRNTIYF
TGTGCCATCACCCTCAGGGACACATCATCCCGAAACACCATATATTTT
>TRBJ2-5|-|-|TRBV12-2
CASRLVDRPASEREETQYF
TGTGCAAGTCGCTTAGTCGATCGCCCTGCATCGGAGCGGGAGGAGACCCAGTACTTC
>TRBJ1-5|-|TRBD1|TRBV29-1
CSVRDRDYNQPQHF
TGCAGCGTCCGAGACAGGGACTACAATCAGCCCCAGCATTTT
>TRBJ1-2|-|-|TRBV30
CAGTSGGGGYTF
TGTGCCGGGACGAGCGGGGGGGGAGGCTACACCTTC
>TRBJ2-7|few|-|TRBV7-7
CASSFRRDSYEQYF
TGTGCCAGCAGCTTTCGCAGGGACTCCTACGAGCAGTACTTC
>TRBJ1-2|-|-|TRBV19
CASMKTDWGVENGYTF
TGTGCCAGTATGAAAACAGACTGGGGGGTGGAGAATGGCTACACCTTC
>TRBJ1-2|-|-|TRBV12-5
CASGSSGTNTRGYTF
TGTGCTAGTGGTTCCTCCGGGACTAATACAAGGGGCTACACCTTC
>TRBJ1-3|-|-|TRBV6-1
CASSEGPGAFSGNTIYF
TGTGCCAGCAGTGAGGGCCCAGGTGCCTTCTCTGGAAACACCATATATTTT
>TRBJ2-3|-|-|TRBV20-1
CSAPMTDTQYF
TGCAGTGCCCCCATGACAGATACGCAGTATTTT
>TRBJ2-3|once|-|TRBV6-5
CASSYSGGGETDTQYF
TGTGCCAGCAGTTACTCTGGAGGGGGCGAGACAGATACGCAGTATTTT
>TRBJ1-2|-|-|TRBV2
CASRKHQGGYTF
TGTGCCAGCAGGAAACACCAGGGTGGCTACACCTTC
>TRBJ1-3|-|TRBD1|TRBV7-9
CASSSDRGPGNTIYF
TGTGCCAGCAGTTCTGACAGGGGTCCAGGAAACACCATATATTTT
>TRBJ2-3|-|TRBD2|TRBV27
CASSLFATSDSTDTQYF
TGTGCCAGCAGTTTATTCGCGACTAGCGATAGCACAGATACGCAGTATTTT
>TRBJ1-3|-|-|TRBV7-2
CASSLAGTGNTIYF
TGTGCCAGCAGCTTAGCTGGGACCGGAAACACCATATATTTT
>TRBJ2-1|-|TRBD1|TRBV11-2
CASSERQGIDEQFF
TGTGCCAGCAGCGAACGACAGGGGATAGATGAGCAGTTCTTC
>TRBJ1-3|-|-|TRBV6-5
CASSYSIIGSGNTIYF
TGTGCCAGCAGTTACTCGATTATAGGGTCTGGAAACACCATATATTTT
>TRBJ2-1|-|-|TRBV6-5
CASNPAGQVRNEQFF
TGTGCCAGCAATCCCGCCGGCCAGGTGAGGAATGAGCAGTTCTTC
>TRBJ2-7|-|-|TRBV5-1
CASSLGVDSYEQYF
TGCGCCAGCAGCTTGGGTGTTGACTCCTACGAGCAGTACTTC
>TRBJ2-6|-|-|TRBV4-3
CASSQEDRGTSGANVLTF
TGCGCCAGCAGCCAAGAAGACCGAGGGACCTCTGGGGCCAACGTCCTGACTTTC
>TRBJ1-4|-|-|TRBV6-5
CASTQGANEKLFF
TGTGCCAGCACGCAGGGAGCTAATGAAAAACTGTTTTTT
>TRBJ2-2|once|-|TRBV5-6
CASSLGGQGTGELFF
TGTGCCAGCAGCTTGGGAGGGCAGGGGACCGGGGAGCTGTTTTTT
>TRBJ2-3|-|TRBD2|TRBV2
CASSERPSGGTSTDTQYF
TGTGCCAGCAGTGAACGTCCTAGCGGGGGGACTAGCACAGATACGCAGTATTTT
>TRBJ1-5|-|TRBD1|TRBV6-6
CASSLGTGHNQPQHF
TGTGCCAGCAGCCTCGGGACAGGTCACAATCAGCCCCAGCATTTT
>TRBJ1-1|once|TRBD1|TRBV6-1
CASSEGGTGSYTEAFF
TGTGCCAGCAGTGAAGGGGGGACAGGGTCGTACACTGAAGCTTTCTTT
>TRBJ2-2|-|TRBD2|TRBV5-1
CASSAGGSNTGELFF
TGCGCCAGCAGCGCCGGGGGGTCGAACACCGGGGAGCTGTTTTTT
>TRBJ1-3|once|-|TRBV30
CAWSASLEVQYF
TGTGCCTGGAGTGCCAGTTTAGAGGTCCAATATTTT
>TRBJ2-7|-|TRBD1|TRBV5-1
CASKQGPPAYEQYF
TGCGCCAGCAAACAGGGGCCCCCGGCCTACGAGCAGTACTTC
>TRBJ1-2|-|-|TRBV19
CASSINTMDYGYTF
TGTGCCAGTAGTATAAATACTATGGACTATGGCTACACCTTC
>TRBJ2-7|-|-|TRBV2
CASKFRDLTYEQYF
TGTGCCAGCAAGTTTCGGGACCTCACCTACGAGCAGTACTTC
>TRBJ2-7|-|TRBD1|TRBV6-5
CASSYSNAGGYEQYF
TGTGCCAGCAGTTACTCGAATGCAGGGGGCTACGAGCAGTACTTC
>TRBJ2-3|-|-|TRBV6-5
CASSYWDGSTDTQYF
TGTGCCAGCAGTTACTGGGACGGGAGCACAGATACGCAGTATTTT
>TRBJ1-1|-|-|TRBV30
CAWADGARSAFF
TGTGCCTGGGCCGATGGGGCCCGCTCGGCTTTCTTT
>TRBJ1-1|-|-|TRBV30
CAWSARRTFRGGAEAFF
TGTGCCTGGAGTGCCCGACGGACCTTCCGGGGAGGCGCTGAAGCTTTCTTT
>TRBJ1-2|-|-|TRBV6-5
CASSSRAGDYGYTF
TGTGCCAGCAGTTCCCGGGCTGGGGACTATGGCTACACCTTC
>TRBJ1-2|once|-|TRBV19
CASSMYDNPNYGYTF
TGTGCCAGTAGTATGTACGACAATCCGAACTATGGCTACACCTTC
>TRBJ2-3|-|-|TRBV5-5
CASSPPNPADTQYF
TGTGCCAGCAGCCCACCGAACCCGGCAGATACGCAGTATTTT
>TRBJ1-2|-|TRBD1|TRBV28
CASSSGQGGGYTF
TGTGCCAGCAGCTCAGGACAGGGAGGTGGCTACACCTTC